One sample yielded the 21 T cell receptor beta chains listed below, sequenced in a study of T-cell reconstitution after alpha-beta-depleted transplantation in children. Study observations and caveats: Newly made T cells mostly supplied T-cell counts and diversity one year after transplant.

Which antigens these TCRs recognize remains unknown. It was with unique molecular identifiers that the TCRbeta library was prepared. One entry per CDR3 protein results from TCRdb running MiXCR on the PCR reads. The table includes about 290,000 distinct CDR3 sequences, less than 9.5% detected once. Source: peripheral blood, taken 360 days after TCRalphabeta/CD19-depleted stem cell transplant. These receptors all stem from a female patient aged 2 to 10 who had a stem cell transplant for Fanconi anemia, so the T cells may come from the graft donor.

This clonotype was found many times. The V gene is TRBV4-3, the J gene TRBJ1-1, with D uncertain. There are 13 residues in the CDR3. V was shortened by 4 bases and J by 8 bases, with 14 bases between the two germline ends. Per germline, CDR1 LGHNA and CDR2 YSLEER. CDR3 region: CASSLHSNAEAFF. CDR3 bases: TGCGCCAGCAGCCTACATTCTAACGCCGAAGCTTTCTTT.

This clonotype was seen ten or more times. The V gene is TRBV20-1, the J gene TRBJ1-2, with D perhaps matching TRBD1 (6 bases). The CDR3 sequence is 15 residues long. Germline loops: CDR1 DFQATT, CDR2 SNEGSKA (reference sequence). The germline V and J ends were trimmed by 3 bases and 7 bases, with 21 bases remaining between them. The CDR3: CSARIPAGAKGGYTF. As DNA, the CDR3 is TGCAGTGCTAGGATCCCTGCGGGGGCAAAAGGTGGCTACACCTTC.

Many counts were recorded for this clonotype. The gene calls are TRBV29-1 and TRBJ2-7; 7 bases line up with TRBD1. This CDR3 is built from 12 residues. Trimming at V came to 6 bases and at J to 2 bases, leaving 4 bases not matched to a gene. Germline V gene sequence: CDR1 SQVTM, CDR2 ANQGSEA. CDR3 nucleotides: TGCAGCGTCGGACAGGCCGCCTACGAGCAGTACTTC. It encodes CSVGQAAYEQYF.

This clonotype was seen ten or more times. This sequence joins TRBV4-3 and TRBJ2-2, with D possibly being TRBD1 or TRBD2 (5 bases each). Germline V gives CDR1 LGHNA, CDR2 YSLEER. The CDR3 is made up of 12 amino acids. V was cut by 5 bases and J by 7 bases, with 8 bases left in between. The CDR3 protein is CASSGGSGELFF. CDR3 in DNA: TGCGCCAGCAGCGGGGGAAGCGGGGAGCTGTTTTTT.

This clonotype occurred many times. The chain employs TRBV5-1 and TRBJ2-7; 8 nucleotides match TRBD1. In germline, CDR1 is SGHRS, CDR2 YFSETQ. V shed 4 bases, J shed 1 base, and the junction held 4 bases outside the gene matches. The CDR3 loop spans 14 amino acids. In nucleotides, the CDR3 is TGCGCCAGCAGCGGACAGGGCCGATCCTACGAGCAGTACTTC. Amino acid sequence: CASSGQGRSYEQYF.

This clonotype was seen many times. This chain joins TRBV5-1 and TRBJ1-2; D remains unclear. This CDR3 spans 14 amino acids. The germline V gene has CDR1 SGHRS and CDR2 YFSETQ. V gave up 0 bases and J gave up 4 bases, with 10 bases separating them. The CDR3 sequence is CASSLGLKAYGYTF. CDR3 coding DNA: TGCGCCAGCAGCTTGGGACTCAAGGCCTATGGCTACACCTTC.

V usage is TRBV20-1 and J usage is TRBJ2-2; unclear D gene. With 3 bases removed from V and 0 bases from J, the gap between germline ends came to 8 bases. The germline V gene encodes CDR1 DFQATT and CDR2 SNEGSKA (reference sequence). The CDR3 consists of 14 residues. CDR3 sequence: CSASSHPNTGELFF. DNA of the CDR3: TGCAGTGCTAGTTCACACCCGAACACCGGGGAGCTGTTTTTT.

CDR3 nucleotide sequence: TGTGCCAGCAGTGATCTTCCGGGACTAGGGACAGATACGCAGTATTTT. Residues: CASSDLPGLGTDTQYF. The chain recombines TRBV6-4 with TRBJ2-3; 8 positions match TRBD2. Losses at the gene ends were 3 bases for V and 3 bases for J; bases not matched to a gene: 8. The length of the CDR3 is 16 residues. The germline V gene encodes CDR1 MRHNA and CDR2 SNTAGT.

This clonotype was seen many times. This chain joins TRBV7-6 and TRBJ1-1; the D is unclear. CDR3 length: 13 residues. Germline V gene lookup returns CDR1 SGHVS and CDR2 FNYEAQ. V shed 1 base and J shed 1 base, with 4 bases lying between them. DNA for the CDR3: TGTGCCAGCAGCTTAGTTTGGAACACTGAAGCTTTCTTT. Protein sequence: CASSLVWNTEAFF. The full variable domain, its missing parts supplied by reference TRBV7-6 and TRBJ1-1, is GAGVSQSPRYKVTKRGQDVALRCDPISGHVSLYWYRQALGQGPEFLTYFNYEAQQDKSGLPNDRFSAERPEGSISTLTIQRTEQRDSAMYRCASSLVWNTEAFFGQGTRLTVV.

Only one count was recorded for this clonotype. The chain links TRBV18 to TRBJ1-1; D uncertain. V lost 3 bases to trimming and J lost 4 bases, with 15 bases between them. This CDR3 has 15 amino acids. Germline V gene data show CDR1 as KGHSH and CDR2 as LQKENI. CDR3 amino acids: CASSPLTDTFTEAFF. For the CDR3, the DNA is TGTGCCAGCTCACCGCTTACTGACACGTTCACTGAAGCTTTCTTT. The full variable domain, its missing parts supplied by reference TRBV18 and TRBJ1-1, is NAGVMQNPRHLVRRRGQEARLRCSPMKGHSHVYWYRQLPEEGLKFMVYLQKENIIDESGMPKERFSAEFPKEGPSILRIQQVVRGDSAAYFCASSPLTDTFTEAFFGQGTRLTVV.

V and J are TRBV7-9 and TRBJ2-5; D not certain. The germline gives CDR1 SEHNR, CDR2 FQNEAQ (reference sequence). The CDR3 extends over 14 amino acids. V was trimmed by 4 bases and J by 5 bases, leaving 14 bases between them. The DNA for the CDR3 is TGTGCCAGCAGCTCCCGGGCGTGGGCGGAGACCCAGTACTTC. This encodes CASSSRAWAETQYF.

In this sample, this clonotype turned up many times. The genes are TRBV28 and TRBJ2-1; 10 bases map to TRBD2. The CDR3 has 19 amino acids. In germline, CDR1 is MDHEN, CDR2 SYDVKM. Trimming removed 5 bases from V and 0 bases from J; junction bases left unmatched: 13. The CDR3 loop is CASSTFGSSGGSSYNEQFF. Written as DNA, the CDR3 is TGTGCCAGCAGTACATTTGGGTCTAGCGGGGGTAGCTCCTACAATGAGCAGTTCTTC.

This clonotype turned up a few times. V is TRBV10-3 and J is TRBJ1-1; D gene unclear. Germline CDR1 ENHRY, CDR2 SYGVKD. The CDR3 runs to 13 residues. Trimming took 4 bases from V and 4 from J, leaving 10 bases between them. Written as DNA, the CDR3 is TGTGCCATCAGTGCATCGGAGTTCACTGAAGCTTTCTTT. Amino acid sequence: CAISASEFTEAFF.

This clonotype has more than one count but fewer than ten. The chain joins TRBV5-1 to TRBJ2-7; 8 nucleotides align to TRBD1. V lost 2 bases, J lost 5 bases, and 12 bases stayed unmatched. Germline V gene data show CDR1 as SGHRS and CDR2 as YFSETQ. The CDR3 runs to 16 residues. Here the CDR3 DNA reads TGCGCCAGCAGCTTCTTGGCGCAGGGGGCGCGGGACGAGCAGTACTTC. Amino acids: CASSFLAQGARDEQYF. Based on the CDR3 plus reference TRBV5-1 and TRBJ2-7, the full variable domain is KAGVTQTPRYLIKTRGQQVTLSCSPISGHRSVSWYQQTPGQGLQFLFEYFSETQRNKGNFPGRFSGRQFSNSRSEMNVSTLELGDSALYLCASSFLAQGARDEQYFGPGTRLTVT.

This chain uses TRBV4-1 with TRBJ2-1, with 8 bases aligning to TRBD1. The junction had 4 bases not matched to a gene; V was cut back by 0 bases and J by 3 bases. Per germline, CDR1 MGHRA and CDR2 YSYEKL. This CDR3 is 16 amino acids long. The CDR3 DNA follows: TGCGCCAGCAGCCAAGATTTAACAGGGGGCTACAATGAGCAGTTCTTC. Its protein product is CASSQDLTGGYNEQFF.

Many counts were recorded for this clonotype. The V and J genes are TRBV7-7 and TRBJ2-2, with D possibly being TRBD1 (5 bases). V lost 7 bases and J 7 bases, leaving 10 bases between the germline ends. Looked up from germline, CDR1 is SSHAT and CDR2 is FNYEAQ (reference sequence). The CDR3 totals 12 residues. CDR3 sequence reads: CASKGISGELFF. Here the CDR3 DNA reads TGTGCCAGCAAGGGGATTAGCGGGGAGCTGTTTTTT.

Only a few counts were recorded for this clonotype. The chain carries TRBV30 and TRBJ1-1; 7 nucleotides match TRBD1. The J segment lost 11 bases and the V segment lost 2 bases, leaving 8 bases of the junction unmatched. This CDR3 region has 12 residues. Germline CDR1 and CDR2: GTSNPN and SVGIG (reference sequence). The CDR3 protein is CAWSYRGRWAFF. CDR3 nucleotides: TGTGCCTGGAGTTACAGGGGACGGTGGGCTTTCTTT.

In its sample, this clonotype was seen many times. The chain couples TRBV10-3 to TRBJ2-3; the D gene is possibly TRBD1 (5 bases). V lost 3 bases and J lost 4, with 5 bases in between. Looked up from germline, CDR1 is ENHRY and CDR2 is SYGVKD. This CDR3 contains 12 residues. The CDR3 bases are TGTGCCATCAGTGACAGGGCAGATACGCAGTATTTT. The encoded protein is CAISDRADTQYF.

The chain is built from TRBV19 and TRBJ1-2; D perhaps matches TRBD1 (5 bases). V was cut by 5 bases and J by 6 bases, with 13 bases left in between. The germline V gene encodes CDR1 LNHDA and CDR2 SQIVND (reference sequence). The CDR3 covers 13 residues. This chain's CDR3 is CASSPYGGNGYTF. As DNA, the CDR3 is TGTGCCAGTAGTCCTTACGGGGGAAATGGCTACACCTTC. Combining the CDR3 with reference TRBV19 and TRBJ1-2 gives the whole variable domain DGGITQSPKYLFRKEGQNVTLSCEQNLNHDAMYWYRQDPGQGLRLIYYSQIVNDFQKGDIAEGYSVSREKKESFPLTVTSAQKNPTAFYLCASSPYGGNGYTFGSGTRLTVV.

V is TRBV18 and J is TRBJ1-6; no clear D gene. The V end was cut by 1 base, the J end by 8 bases, with 12 bases between. The CDR3 sequence is 15 residues long. Germline lookup yields CDR1 KGHSH and CDR2 LQKENI. The DNA of the CDR3 is TGTGCCAGCTCACCACGCGACGGCCGGCATTCACCCCTCCACTTT. The encoded protein is CASSPRDGRHSPLHF.

This clonotype occurred many times. The CDR3 spells CASSFIRASGVQETQYF. CDR3 DNA sequence: TGTGCCAGCAGTTTTATTCGGGCTAGCGGGGTCCAAGAGACCCAGTACTTC. The chain uses TRBV28 and TRBJ2-5; 9 bases map to TRBD2. The CDR3 length is 17 residues. Germline V gene sequence: CDR1 MDHEN, CDR2 SYDVKM. Germline trimming cut 3 bases from V and 1 base from J; bases unmatched to any gene: 9.